These T cell receptor beta chains were read from a single sample in a study of blood T cell repertoires in COVID-19. Assay used: immunoSEQ multiplex PCR; TCRdb lists only in-frame clones, some missing. This table holds about 440,000 clones, 90% found once. The sequenced material came from PBMCs or T cells enriched from blood (not recorded which). Source of these receptors: a young man who had recovered from COVID-19. The CDR3 runs from the conserved cysteine through the conserved F or W. The D gene is left open where the match is weak. Size is stated for part of the rows, as once, few or many counts, or as a class when the clone is expanded.

clone_size: .; d_call: .; j_call: TRBJ2-7; v_call: TRBV28; cdr3_aa: CASSPDSKAYEQYF; cdr3_nt: TGTGCCAGCAGCCCGGACAGCAAAGCCTACGAGCAGTACTTC
clone_size: .; d_call: TRBD1; j_call: TRBJ1-2; v_call: TRBV20-1; cdr3_aa: CSAPDRKGYTF; cdr3_nt: TGCAGTGCTCCGGACAGGAAGGGCTACACCTTC
clone_size: .; d_call: TRBD1; j_call: TRBJ1-4; v_call: TRBV5-8; cdr3_aa: CASSLGAGQGGEKLFF; cdr3_nt: TGTGCCAGCAGCTTAGGGGCGGGACAGGGAGGTGAAAAACTGTTTTTT
clone_size: .; d_call: .; j_call: TRBJ2-7; v_call: TRBV5-1; cdr3_aa: CASSYQVGEQYF; cdr3_nt: TGCGCCAGCAGCTACCAGGTCGGCGAGCAGTACTTC
clone_size: .; d_call: .; j_call: TRBJ1-2; v_call: TRBV7-9; cdr3_aa: CASSGSPGQRGGYTF; cdr3_nt: TGTGCCAGCAGCGGGTCGCCGGGACAACGAGGCGGCTACACCTTC
clone_size: .; d_call: TRBD2; j_call: TRBJ2-5; v_call: TRBV2; cdr3_aa: CASSEVSSKRGSQETQYF; cdr3_nt: TGTGCCAGCAGTGAGGTCTCGTCTAAGCGGGGCTCCCAAGAGACCCAGTACTTC
clone_size: .; d_call: TRBD1; j_call: TRBJ1-6; v_call: TRBV3-1/TRBV3-2; cdr3_aa: CASSRSDRLDSPLHF; cdr3_nt: TGTGCCAGCAGCCGCTCGGACAGGTTAGATTCACCCCTCCACTTT
clone_size: once; d_call: .; j_call: TRBJ1-3; v_call: TRBV5-5; cdr3_aa: CASDSYSGNTIYF; cdr3_nt: TGTGCCAGCGACAGCTACTCTGGAAACACCATATATTTT
clone_size: .; d_call: .; j_call: TRBJ1-2; v_call: TRBV2; cdr3_aa: CASSEARNFNYGYTF; cdr3_nt: TGTGCCAGCAGTGAAGCGCGTAATTTTAACTATGGCTACACCTTC
clone_size: .; d_call: .; j_call: TRBJ2-1; v_call: TRBV28; cdr3_aa: CASSPGRGNEQFF; cdr3_nt: TGTGCCAGCAGTCCTGGTCGAGGGAATGAGCAGTTCTTC
clone_size: once; d_call: .; j_call: TRBJ1-1; v_call: TRBV9; cdr3_aa: CASSDRQSMNTEAFF; cdr3_nt: TGTGCCAGCAGCGATCGACAGAGCATGAACACTGAAGCTTTCTTT
clone_size: .; d_call: .; j_call: TRBJ2-1; v_call: TRBV27; cdr3_aa: CASRFSGGNEQFF; cdr3_nt: TGTGCCAGCAGATTCTCTGGGGGGAATGAGCAGTTCTTC
clone_size: .; d_call: .; j_call: TRBJ1-5; v_call: TRBV6-5; cdr3_aa: CASQGFNQPQHF; cdr3_nt: TGTGCCAGTCAGGGTTTCAATCAGCCCCAGCATTTT
clone_size: .; d_call: .; j_call: TRBJ2-2; v_call: TRBV10-1; cdr3_aa: CASRLQGTGELFF; cdr3_nt: TGCGCCAGCAGACTACAGGGTACCGGGGAGCTGTTTTTT
clone_size: .; d_call: TRBD1; j_call: TRBJ1-1; v_call: TRBV2; cdr3_aa: CASSPRDRGMNTEAFF; cdr3_nt: TGTGCCAGCAGCCCCCGGGACAGGGGAATGAACACTGAAGCTTTCTTT
clone_size: few; d_call: .; j_call: TRBJ1-4; v_call: TRBV6-5; cdr3_aa: CASSYEGGKLFF; cdr3_nt: TGTGCCAGCAGTTATGAGGGTGGAAAACTGTTTTTT
clone_size: .; d_call: TRBD1; j_call: TRBJ1-2; v_call: TRBV7-6; cdr3_aa: CASSLSRTGGYGYTF; cdr3_nt: TGTGCCAGCAGCTTATCTCGGACAGGGGGCTATGGCTACACCTTC
clone_size: .; d_call: TRBD1; j_call: TRBJ1-1; v_call: TRBV5-1; cdr3_aa: CASSSGTGGGNTEAFF; cdr3_nt: TGCGCCAGCAGCTCCGGGACAGGGGGAGGGAACACTGAAGCTTTCTTT
clone_size: once; d_call: TRBD2; j_call: TRBJ2-1; v_call: TRBV9; cdr3_aa: CASSNHPLAGASNEQFF; cdr3_nt: TGTGCCAGCAGCAACCACCCCCTAGCGGGAGCTAGCAATGAGCAGTTCTTC
clone_size: .; d_call: .; j_call: TRBJ2-7; v_call: TRBV28; cdr3_aa: CASRKGGGMSSYEQYF; cdr3_nt: TGTGCCAGCAGAAAAGGTGGGGGGATGAGCTCCTACGAGCAGTACTTC
clone_size: .; d_call: .; j_call: TRBJ2-6; v_call: TRBV2; cdr3_aa: CASAGDTYSGANVLTF; cdr3_nt: TGTGCCAGCGCCGGGGACACTTACTCTGGGGCCAACGTCCTGACTTTC
clone_size: .; d_call: .; j_call: TRBJ1-1; v_call: TRBV28; cdr3_aa: CASSLGPNTEAFF; cdr3_nt: TGTGCCAGCAGTTTAGGCCCGAACACTGAAGCTTTCTTT
clone_size: .; d_call: .; j_call: TRBJ1-1; v_call: TRBV6-2/TRBV6-3; cdr3_aa: CASSYSNGMGNTEAFF; cdr3_nt: TGTGCCAGCAGTTACTCGAACGGGATGGGGAACACTGAAGCTTTCTTT
clone_size: .; d_call: .; j_call: TRBJ2-7; v_call: TRBV7-9; cdr3_aa: CASSSRDKAYEQYF; cdr3_nt: TGTGCCAGCAGCTCCCGGGACAAGGCCTACGAGCAGTACTTC
clone_size: .; d_call: .; j_call: TRBJ1-6; v_call: TRBV6-1; cdr3_aa: CASSERPRGNSPLHF; cdr3_nt: TGTGCCAGCAGTGAAAGGCCCAGGGGTAATTCACCCCTCCACTTT
clone_size: .; d_call: TRBD1; j_call: TRBJ1-3; v_call: TRBV7-9; cdr3_aa: CASSLRTGLVSGSGNTIYF; cdr3_nt: TGTGCCAGCAGCCTGCGGACAGGCCTGGTCTCTGGTTCTGGAAACACCATATATTTT
clone_size: .; d_call: .; j_call: TRBJ1-1; v_call: TRBV29-1; cdr3_aa: CSVEMGQPLRNTEAFF; cdr3_nt: TGCAGCGTTGAAATGGGACAACCCCTCAGGAACACTGAAGCTTTCTTT
clone_size: .; d_call: TRBD1; j_call: TRBJ1-5; v_call: TRBV10-3; cdr3_aa: CAISETYRGGGNQPQHF; cdr3_nt: TGTGCCATCAGTGAGACATACAGGGGTGGTGGGAATCAGCCCCAGCATTTT
clone_size: .; d_call: TRBD1; j_call: TRBJ1-1; v_call: TRBV28; cdr3_aa: CASSFVSGQGPTFF; cdr3_nt: TGTGCCAGCAGTTTTGTTTCTGGACAGGGTCCGACTTTCTTT
clone_size: few; d_call: TRBD2; j_call: TRBJ2-5; v_call: TRBV3-1/TRBV3-2; cdr3_aa: CASSQDKAGAGETQYF; cdr3_nt: TGTGCCAGCAGCCAAGATAAAGCGGGAGCGGGTGAGACCCAGTACTTC
clone_size: .; d_call: .; j_call: TRBJ1-6; v_call: TRBV6-5; cdr3_aa: CASTGGVNSPLHF; cdr3_nt: TGTGCCAGCACGGGAGGGGTAAATTCACCCCTCCACTTT
clone_size: .; d_call: TRBD2; j_call: TRBJ2-2; v_call: TRBV10-3; cdr3_aa: CAISETGGPGGELFF; cdr3_nt: TGTGCCATCAGTGAAACGGGAGGGCCGGGAGGGGAGCTGTTTTTT
clone_size: once; d_call: .; j_call: TRBJ1-1; v_call: TRBV18; cdr3_aa: CASSPNREAFF; cdr3_nt: TGTGCCAGCTCACCAAACAGGGAAGCTTTCTTT
clone_size: .; d_call: .; j_call: TRBJ2-2; v_call: TRBV11-2; cdr3_aa: CASSLAGSNTGELFF; cdr3_nt: TGTGCCAGCAGCTTAGCGGGTTCGAACACCGGGGAGCTGTTTTTT
clone_size: .; d_call: .; j_call: TRBJ1-3; v_call: TRBV7-9; cdr3_aa: CASSESSGNTIYF; cdr3_nt: TGTGCCAGCAGCGAGAGCTCTGGAAACACCATATATTTT
clone_size: .; d_call: TRBD2; j_call: TRBJ2-1; v_call: TRBV3-1/TRBV3-2; cdr3_aa: CASRGLAGVDEQFF; cdr3_nt: TGTGCCAGCAGGGGACTAGCGGGAGTCGATGAGCAGTTCTTC
clone_size: .; d_call: TRBD2; j_call: TRBJ2-7; v_call: TRBV2; cdr3_aa: CASGAGGTYEQYF; cdr3_nt: TGTGCCAGCGGGGCGGGGGGGACCTACGAGCAGTACTTC
clone_size: .; d_call: .; j_call: TRBJ2-3; v_call: TRBV5-1; cdr3_aa: CASRDRLNTDTQYF; cdr3_nt: TGCGCCAGCAGGGACAGACTTAACACAGATACGCAGTATTTT
clone_size: .; d_call: .; j_call: TRBJ1-1; v_call: TRBV12-3/TRBV12-4; cdr3_aa: CASSSGNTEAFF; cdr3_nt: TGTGCCAGCAGTTCGGGGAACACTGAAGCTTTCTTT
clone_size: .; d_call: .; j_call: TRBJ2-7; v_call: TRBV7-2; cdr3_aa: CASSWRAQYEQYF; cdr3_nt: TGTGCCAGCAGCTGGAGGGCACAGTACGAGCAGTACTTC
clone_size: .; d_call: .; j_call: TRBJ2-1; v_call: TRBV5-4; cdr3_aa: CASSYSSSSYNEQFF; cdr3_nt: TGTGCCAGCAGTTATAGCTCCAGCTCCTACAATGAGCAGTTCTTC
clone_size: .; d_call: TRBD1; j_call: TRBJ1-3; v_call: TRBV6-5; cdr3_aa: CASGTGAPGNTIYF; cdr3_nt: TGTGCCAGCGGGACAGGGGCCCCTGGAAACACCATATATTTT
clone_size: .; d_call: .; j_call: TRBJ1-1; v_call: TRBV27; cdr3_aa: CASSLGGNTEAFF; cdr3_nt: TGTGCCAGCAGCCTGGGGGGAAACACTGAAGCTTTCTTT
clone_size: once; d_call: TRBD1; j_call: TRBJ2-7; v_call: TRBV5-1; cdr3_aa: CASSRSGQGYEQYF; cdr3_nt: TGCGCCAGCAGCCGTTCGGGACAGGGCTACGAGCAGTACTTC
clone_size: .; d_call: TRBD2; j_call: TRBJ2-7; v_call: TRBV27; cdr3_aa: CASRVASGGRYEQYF; cdr3_nt: TGTGCCAGCAGGGTTGCAAGCGGGGGACGCTACGAGCAGTACTTC
clone_size: .; d_call: .; j_call: TRBJ2-3; v_call: TRBV11-3; cdr3_aa: CASSLGEFGDTQYF; cdr3_nt: TGTGCCAGCAGCTTAGGGGAGTTTGGGGATACGCAGTATTTT
clone_size: .; d_call: .; j_call: TRBJ1-5; v_call: TRBV7-2; cdr3_aa: CASSPGYSNQPQHF; cdr3_nt: TGTGCCAGCAGCCCCGGTTATAGCAATCAGCCCCAGCATTTT
clone_size: .; d_call: .; j_call: TRBJ2-2; v_call: TRBV19; cdr3_aa: CASSQSTGNTGELFF; cdr3_nt: TGTGCCAGTAGCCAATCGACAGGGAACACCGGGGAGCTGTTTTTT
clone_size: .; d_call: TRBD2; j_call: TRBJ2-6; v_call: TRBV28; cdr3_aa: CASSFLGGTVANVLTF; cdr3_nt: TGTGCCAGCAGTTTTCTGGGAGGGACGGTGGCCAACGTCCTGACTTTC